These T cell receptor beta chains were read from a single sample in a study of shared clonotypes between healthy human individuals. Data came from immunoSEQ multiplex PCR; TCRdb stores just in-frame clones and leaves some out. The sample lists about 2.1 million clones; 93% were seen once. Sequenced input: naive CD8+ T cells from PBMCs. The receptors stem from a man aged 18 to 29 in good health. Some clones in this sample may be carry-over from other donors' samples. CDR3s include the opening cysteine and the closing phenylalanine or tryptophan. Fields, in order: J gene, clone size, D gene, V gene, CDR3 protein, CDR3 DNA. The D gene is left open where the match is weak. Clone size is not always given. Where it is, it says once, few, many or a class for expanded clones.

>TRBJ2-7|NA|TRBD1|TRBV7-9
CASSPLTRGQGADEQYF
TGTGCCAGCAGCCCCCTCACCCGGGGACAGGGGGCCGACGAGCAGTACTTC
>TRBJ1-1|few|NA|TRBV9
CASSGEETTEAFF
TGTGCCAGCAGCGGGGAGGAAACGACTGAAGCTTTCTTT
>TRBJ2-1|NA|NA|TRBV9
CASSVLGDEQFF
TGTGCCAGCAGCGTTTTGGGGGATGAGCAGTTCTTC
>TRBJ2-7|few|TRBD2|TRBV27
CASSEGLAGTSYEQYF
TGTGCCAGCAGTGAGGGACTAGCGGGAACCTCCTACGAGCAGTACTTC
>TRBJ2-5|once|NA|TRBV29-1
CSVKPGLRETQYF
TGCAGCGTCAAACCAGGGTTAAGGGAGACCCAGTACTTC
>TRBJ1-2|NA|TRBD1|TRBV29-1
CSVASGGGGYTF
TGCAGCGTCGCTTCAGGGGGGGGTGGCTACACCTTC
>TRBJ2-7|NA|TRBD2|TRBV19
CASSMVAGVFSYEQYF
TGTGCCAGTAGTATGGTAGCGGGAGTATTCTCCTACGAGCAGTACTTC
>TRBJ2-1|NA|TRBD1|TRBV7-8
CASSLVQGASYNEQFF
TGTGCCAGCAGCTTAGTACAGGGGGCGTCCTACAATGAGCAGTTCTTC
>TRBJ2-5|NA|NA|TRBV5-1
CASSLEGGAPETQYF
TGCGCCAGCAGCTTGGAGGGGGGCGCCCCGGAGACCCAGTACTTC
>TRBJ2-2|NA|NA|TRBV27
CASSATGELFF
TGTGCCAGCTCAGCCACAGGGGAGCTGTTTTTT
>TRBJ2-7|NA|TRBD2|TRBV27
CASSHWGLAGAFYEQYF
TGTGCCAGCAGTCATTGGGGACTAGCGGGAGCTTTTTACGAGCAGTACTTC
>TRBJ2-1|NA|TRBD2|TRBV11-1
CASSFGGEGSEQFF
TGTGCCAGCAGCTTTGGCGGGGAGGGCTCTGAGCAGTTCTTC
>TRBJ2-1|once|NA|TRBV7-3
CASTEGLSSYNEQFF
TGTGCCAGCACCGAGGGACTTAGCTCCTACAATGAGCAGTTCTTC
>TRBJ1-5|NA|NA|TRBV7-9
CASSPPGGSNQPQHF
TGTGCCAGCAGCCCCCCCGGGGGGTCCAATCAGCCCCAGCATTTT
>TRBJ1-1|NA|NA|TRBV7-8
CASSSPYRGTEAFF
TGTGCCAGCAGCTCACCCTATAGGGGCACTGAAGCTTTCTTT
>TRBJ2-7|NA|TRBD1|TRBV10-1
CASSETGTGWYEQYF
TGCGCCAGCAGTGAGACCGGGACAGGGTGGTACGAGCAGTACTTC
>TRBJ1-5|NA|NA|TRBV10-3
CAISPGPRNNQPQHF
TGTGCCATCAGTCCAGGGCCACGCAACAATCAGCCCCAGCATTTT
>TRBJ2-7|once|TRBD2|TRBV10-3
CAILAGGPRGTEQYF
TGTGCCATACTAGCGGGAGGGCCTCGTGGTACCGAGCAGTACTTC
>TRBJ1-5|once|TRBD1|TRBV27
CASSFAGTVEPQHF
TGTGCCAGCAGTTTCGCAGGGACAGTCGAGCCCCAGCATTTT
>TRBJ2-1|NA|NA|TRBV7-6
CASSLGRFDEQFF
TGTGCCAGCAGCTTAGGGAGATTTGATGAGCAGTTCTTC
>TRBJ1-4|NA|NA|TRBV28
CATSRDREGEKLFF
TGTGCCACCAGCCGGGACCGCGAGGGCGAAAAACTGTTTTTT
>TRBJ2-7|NA|NA|TRBV2
CASSPLGGRSYEQYF
TGTGCCAGCAGTCCCCTTGGGGGCCGATCCTACGAGCAGTACTTC
>TRBJ1-1|NA|TRBD1|TRBV27
CASSVRQGVVGTEAFF
TGTGCCAGCAGTGTACGACAGGGGGTGGTGGGCACTGAAGCTTTCTTT
>TRBJ2-7|NA|TRBD2|TRBV7-9
CASSGTQSGLAGVYEQYF
TGTGCCAGCAGCGGCACCCAGTCTGGACTAGCGGGAGTGTACGAGCAGTACTTC
>TRBJ1-6|NA|NA|TRBV11-2
CASSLERVAWGANSPLHF
TGTGCCAGCAGCTTAGAGAGGGTGGCTTGGGGGGCAAATTCACCCCTCCACTTT
>TRBJ2-5|NA|NA|TRBV18
CASSPLLATHQETQYF
TGTGCCAGCTCACCACTGCTAGCGACACACCAAGAGACCCAGTACTTC
>TRBJ1-4|NA|TRBD1|TRBV5-6
CASSLEVTGGEKLFF
TGTGCCAGCAGCTTGGAGGTGACAGGGGGCGAAAAACTGTTTTTT
>TRBJ2-7|NA|NA|TRBV11-3
CASSFAGNSYEQYF
TGTGCCAGCAGCTTTGCAGGGAACTCCTACGAGCAGTACTTC
>TRBJ2-3|NA|NA|TRBV7-2
CASSHTGFSTDTQYF
TGTGCCAGCAGCCACACAGGGTTCAGCACAGATACGCAGTATTTT
>TRBJ2-5|NA|NA|TRBV7-3
CASSPRAGGLQTQYF
TGTGCCAGCAGCCCCCGGGCAGGGGGGCTGCAGACCCAGTACTTC
>TRBJ2-7|NA|NA|TRBV7-9
CASSFRDNPYEQYF
TGTGCCAGCAGCTTTAGGGACAATCCCTACGAGCAGTACTTC
>TRBJ1-5|once|NA|TRBV19
CASSIEYRAGQPQHF
TGTGCCAGTAGTATAGAGTATAGGGCAGGCCAGCCCCAGCATTTT
>TRBJ2-7|NA|TRBD1|TRBV7-9
CASSLAGTGRRDYEQYF
TGTGCCAGCAGCTTAGCTGGGACAGGGCGTAGGGATTACGAGCAGTACTTC
>TRBJ2-7|NA|TRBD2|TRBV7-9
CASSRWGGSGRSYEQYF
TGTGCCAGCAGCCGCTGGGGCGGTAGCGGGAGATCCTACGAGCAGTACTTC
>TRBJ2-5|NA|NA|TRBV29-1
CSVHLRGRRETQYF
TGCAGCGTCCACCTTCGGGGCCGGAGGGAGACCCAGTACTTC
>TRBJ2-7|NA|NA|TRBV15
CATSRGTEGLYEQYF
TGTGCCACCAGCAGAGGGACCGAGGGGCTGTACGAGCAGTACTTC
>TRBJ1-5|NA|NA|TRBV6-5
CASSYLQTNQPQHF
TGTGCCAGCAGTTACCTGCAGACCAATCAGCCCCAGCATTTT
>TRBJ2-2|NA|TRBD1|TRBV6-1
CAIRTGVSWTGELFF
TGTGCCATCAGGACAGGAGTAAGTTGGACCGGGGAGCTGTTTTTT
>TRBJ2-7|NA|NA|TRBV7-9
CASSSPWSVPYEQYF
TGTGCCAGCAGCTCCCCCTGGTCGGTGCCTTACGAGCAGTACTTC